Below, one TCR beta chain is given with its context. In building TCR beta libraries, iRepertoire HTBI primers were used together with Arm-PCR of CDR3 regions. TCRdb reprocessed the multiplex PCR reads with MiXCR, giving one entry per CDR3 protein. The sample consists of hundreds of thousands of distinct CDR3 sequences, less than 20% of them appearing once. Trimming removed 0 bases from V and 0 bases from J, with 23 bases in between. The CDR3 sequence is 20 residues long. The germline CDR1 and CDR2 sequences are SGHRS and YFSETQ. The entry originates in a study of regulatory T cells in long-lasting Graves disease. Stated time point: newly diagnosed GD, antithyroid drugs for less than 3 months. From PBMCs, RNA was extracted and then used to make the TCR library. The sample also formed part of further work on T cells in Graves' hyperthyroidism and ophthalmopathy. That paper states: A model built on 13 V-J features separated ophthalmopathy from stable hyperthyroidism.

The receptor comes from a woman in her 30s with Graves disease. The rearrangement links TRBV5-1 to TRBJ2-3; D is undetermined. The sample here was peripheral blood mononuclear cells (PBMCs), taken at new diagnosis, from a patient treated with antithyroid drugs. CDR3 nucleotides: TGCGCCAGCAGCTTGGGCACCCTCAGCCCCCGGATAGGGAGCACAGATACGCAGTATTTT. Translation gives CASSLGTLSPRIGSTDTQYF.